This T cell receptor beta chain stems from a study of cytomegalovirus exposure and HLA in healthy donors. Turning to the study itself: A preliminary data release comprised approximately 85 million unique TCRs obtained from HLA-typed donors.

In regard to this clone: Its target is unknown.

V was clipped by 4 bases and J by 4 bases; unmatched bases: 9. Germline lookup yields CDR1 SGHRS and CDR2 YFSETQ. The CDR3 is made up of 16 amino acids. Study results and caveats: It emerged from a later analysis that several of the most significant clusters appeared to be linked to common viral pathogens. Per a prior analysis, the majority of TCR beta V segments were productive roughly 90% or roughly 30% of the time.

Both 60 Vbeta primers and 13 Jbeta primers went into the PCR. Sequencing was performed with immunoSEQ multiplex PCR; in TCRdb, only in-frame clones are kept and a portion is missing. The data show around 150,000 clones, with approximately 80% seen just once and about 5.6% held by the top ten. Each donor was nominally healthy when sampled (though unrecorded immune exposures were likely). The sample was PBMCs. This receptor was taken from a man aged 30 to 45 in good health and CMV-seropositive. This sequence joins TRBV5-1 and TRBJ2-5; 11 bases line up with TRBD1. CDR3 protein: CASSIRTGGGLETQYF. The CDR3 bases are TGCGCCAGCAGCATCCGGACAGGGGGCGGGCTAGAGACCCAGTACTTC.